This T cell receptor beta chain emerged from a study of T cell responses to AZD1222 COVID-19 vaccine. Sequencing was performed with immunoSEQ multiplex PCR; in TCRdb, only in-frame clones are kept and a portion is missing. The sample lists about 100,000 clones; about 87% were seen once. Study outcomes and limitations: Repertoire sampling was restricted to post-peak T cell response timepoints. There were vaccine-associated CD4 TCRs across spike, dominant at 160-218 and 743-854. Possibly, clonal diversity was underestimated; donors were largely white British and included more females.

This clone was observed a handful of times. What it recognizes is unknown. The V end was cut by 4 bases, the J end by 0 bases, with 16 bases between. The CDR3 is made up of 16 amino acids. Germline V CDR1 and CDR2: SGHRS, YFSETQ. The rearrangement links TRBV5-1 to TRBJ1-2; D gene uncertain. The specimen comprised peripheral blood, sampled on day 0 of AZD1222 vaccination. The sequence came from an adult in good health. The CDR3 loop reads CASSPLGRGANYGYTF. The CDR3 coding sequence is TGCGCCAGCAGCCCCTTAGGACGGGGAGCTAACTATGGCTACACCTTC.